This entry lists 20 T cell receptor beta chains sequenced from one sample in a study of blood T cell repertoires in COVID-19. Only in-frame clones appear in the TCRdb table, and some are missing; sequencing was by immunoSEQ multiplex PCR. The table includes around 130,000 clones, about 88% detected once. Sequenced input: peripheral blood. These receptors originate from a human donor with COVID-19, enrolled during active disease. The donor label of this sample is uncertain.

The rearrangement uses TRBV12-3 or TRBV12-4 and TRBJ1-2, with no clear D. The ends were cut back, 6 bases at V and 6 bases at J, with 11 bases in the middle. CDR3 length equals 12 residues. The CDR3 loop is CASRHSGDGYTF. As DNA, the CDR3 is TGTGCCAGCAGGCACTCCGGAGATGGCTACACCTTC.

This chain uses TRBV5-1 with TRBJ1-2, with 7 bases matching TRBD1. Germline V gene data show CDR1 as SGHRS and CDR2 as YFSETQ. Trimming removed 4 bases from V and 8 bases from J; junction bases left unmatched: 11. The CDR3 consists of 14 residues. CDR3 protein: CASSQTTGSEGYTF. The CDR3 DNA reads as TGCGCCAGCAGCCAAACGACAGGGTCGGAGGGCTACACCTTC.

The chain has TRBV7-6 and TRBJ2-7; tentative D call: TRBD2 (5 bases). Between the trimmed V and J ends, which lost 5 bases and 0 bases, there was a span of 14 bases. The CDR3 has 15 amino acids. Germline assignment: CDR1 SGHVS and CDR2 FNYEAQ. CDR3 coding DNA: TGTGCCAGCAGCCAAAGAGTGGCGGGCTCCTACGAGCAGTACTTC. This translates into CASSQRVAGSYEQYF. The whole variable domain, filled in from reference TRBV7-6 and TRBJ2-7, reads GAGVSQSPRYKVTKRGQDVALRCDPISGHVSLYWYRQALGQGPEFLTYFNYEAQQDKSGLPNDRFSAERPEGSISTLTIQRTEQRDSAMYRCASSQRVAGSYEQYFGPGTRLTVT.

This clone was seen only once. The chain carries TRBV5-1 and TRBJ1-5; D unresolved. Per the germline V gene, CDR1 is SGHRS and CDR2 is YFSETQ. V lost 0 bases to trimming and J lost 2 bases, with 9 bases between them. This CDR3 is built from 15 residues. CDR3 sequence: CASSLGSTGNQPQHF. The CDR3 coding sequence is TGCGCCAGCAGCTTGGGGTCAACGGGCAATCAGCCCCAGCATTTT.

The chain joins TRBV21-1 to TRBJ2-7; the table's D call of TRBD1 was not tested on the DNA. TRBV21-1 is tagged as a pseudogene. CDR3 length equals 12 residues. The chain's CDR3 is CANDRGEYEQYF. The CDR3 region has the DNA TGTGCCAACGACAGGGGGGAATACGAGCAGTACTTC.

The chain links TRBV5-4 to TRBJ2-3, with 9 bases that match TRBD1. Germline assignment: CDR1 SGHNT and CDR2 YYREEE (reference sequence). Trimming removed 4 bases from V and 6 bases from J; junction bases left unmatched: 9. This CDR3 contains 15 residues. CDR3 in DNA: TGTGCCAGCAGCCCGACAGGGGGGACCCATGATACGCAGTATTTT. Protein product: CASSPTGGTHDTQYF.

J is TRBJ2-1 and V is TRBV10-3, with 9 bases matching TRBD1. The germline V gene encodes CDR1 ENHRY and CDR2 SYGVKD. With V trimmed by 6 bases and J by 7 bases, 13 bases remained unmatched. CDR3 length: 16 amino acids. Here the CDR3 DNA reads TGTGCCATCAGCCTGGACAGGGGAGGTTATTCTAATGAGCAGTTCTTC. Translation: CAISLDRGGYSNEQFF.

The CDR3 region has the DNA TGCGCCAGCAGCGACGCCACACCGGGTGGCACAGATACGCAGTATTTT. Its protein is CASSDATPGGTDTQYF. The chain joins TRBV10-1 to TRBJ2-3; D unresolved. V lost 6 bases and J lost 1, with 17 bases in between. The CDR3 sequence is 16 residues long. Germline V gene sequence: CDR1 WNHNN, CDR2 SYGVQD (reference sequence).

The chain links TRBV10-3 to TRBJ2-7; D unresolved. The CDR3 is 14 amino acids. Trimming left V 3 bases short and J 7 bases short, with 16 bases between. Germline CDR1 ENHRY, CDR2 SYGVKD. The CDR3 nucleotides read TGTGCCATCAGTGAAAGGAGCCTCTTGGATGAGCAGTACTTC. Its protein product is CAISERSLLDEQYF.

The chain is built from TRBV3-1 (or the pseudogene TRBV3-2) and TRBJ2-3, with D hard to call. Germline CDR1 is LGHDT and CDR2 is YNNKEL (reference sequence). Between the trimmed V and J ends, which lost 4 bases and 5 bases, there was a span of 7 bases. The CDR3 runs to 12 residues. CDR3 loop: CASSRVLDTQYF. In DNA form, the CDR3 reads TGTGCCAGCAGCCGAGTTTTAGATACGCAGTATTTT.

The CDR3 loop reads CATSRGGQGNQPQHF. The CDR3 DNA follows: TGTGCCACCAGCAGGGGGGGACAGGGTAATCAGCCCCAGCATTTT. This chain uses TRBV15 with TRBJ1-5; 9 bases agree with TRBD1. The CDR3 spans 15 residues. Trimming removed 3 bases from V and 4 bases from J; junction bases left unmatched: 4. CDR1 LNHNV and CDR2 YYDKDF come from the germline V gene (reference sequence).

The rearrangement links TRBV5-1 to TRBJ2-3, with TRBD2 as a possible D gene (5 bases). V was shortened by 4 bases and J by 2 bases, with 11 bases between the two germline ends. The CDR3 runs to 14 residues. Germline CDR1 SGHRS, CDR2 YFSETQ. DNA of the CDR3: TGCGCCAGCAGCCAACTAGTGACCACAGATACGCAGTATTTT. It yields the protein CASSQLVTTDTQYF.

The chain couples TRBV4-2 to TRBJ1-4, with unresolved D. The V and J ends lost 0 bases and 12 bases respectively, with 20 bases between them. The V gene's germline CDR1 is LGHNA and CDR2 YNFKEQ. This CDR3 region has 16 residues. The CDR3 loop reads CASSQDGTVESGELFF. In DNA, the CDR3 is TGTGCCAGCAGCCAAGATGGAACGGTCGAGTCTGGAGAACTGTTTTTT.

The genes are TRBV27 and TRBJ2-1, with no clear D. Germline loops: CDR1 MNHEY, CDR2 SMNVEV (reference sequence). The V end was cut by 0 bases, the J end by 0 bases, with 6 bases between. The CDR3 is made up of 15 amino acids. CDR3 nucleotide sequence: TGTGCCAGCAGTTTATCGAGAAGCTCCTACAATGAGCAGTTCTTC. Its translation is CASSLSRSSYNEQFF.

The rearrangement joins TRBV5-8 to TRBJ2-7; weak D call: TRBD1 (5 bases). Per germline, CDR1 SGHTS and CDR2 YDEGEE. This CDR3 region has 14 residues. V lost 2 bases to trimming and J lost 0 bases, with 9 bases between them. This CDR3 reads CASSFVRDSYEQYF. The CDR3 DNA follows: TGTGCCAGCAGCTTTGTCAGGGACTCCTACGAGCAGTACTTC.

The chain is built from TRBV15 and TRBJ2-1, with 7 bases lining up with TRBD2. V lost 1 base, J lost 2 bases, and 5 bases stayed unmatched. The CDR3 sequence is 16 residues long. Germline V gene lookup returns CDR1 LNHNV and CDR2 YYDKDF (reference sequence). The CDR3 region has the DNA TGTGCCACCAGCAGAGGACTAGCCTATCCCTACAATGAGCAGTTCTTC. This encodes CATSRGLAYPYNEQFF.

V usage is TRBV2 and J usage is TRBJ1-3, with no clear D. This CDR3 comprises 13 residues. CDR1 and CDR2 from the germline V gene are SNHLY and FYNNEI. With 11 bases removed from V and 0 bases from J, the gap between germline ends came to 11 bases. The CDR3 DNA sequence: TGTGCCGGTGGCAGGCTCTCTGGAAACACCATATATTTT. It specifies CAGGRLSGNTIYF.

The chain employs TRBV27 and TRBJ2-1, with 8 bases aligning to TRBD2. Germline trimming cut 5 bases from V and 2 bases from J; bases unmatched to any gene: 8. Germline V lookup: CDR1 MNHEY, CDR2 SMNVEV (reference sequence). This CDR3 is built from 16 residues. Here the CDR3 reads CASSPRAGVTYNEQFF. The CDR3 region has the DNA TGTGCCAGCAGTCCCAGAGCGGGAGTGACCTACAATGAGCAGTTCTTC.

The chain combines TRBV5-1 with TRBJ2-3; 8 nucleotides match TRBD2. Trimming removed 7 bases from V and 6 bases from J; junction bases left unmatched: 13. CDR1 is SGHRS and CDR2 is YFSETQ in the germline V gene. The CDR3 runs 15 residues. Written as DNA, the CDR3 is TGCGCCAGCGGGCCGGGAAGTAGCGGGGTGGATACGCAGTATTTT. This sequence encodes CASGPGSSGVDTQYF.

V and J are TRBV15 and TRBJ1-2; tentative D call: TRBD1 (6 bases). Per the germline V gene, CDR1 is LNHNV and CDR2 is YYDKDF (reference sequence). V shed 5 bases and J shed 8 bases, with 21 bases lying between them. CDR3 length: 15 amino acids. The CDR3 sequence is CATSQGRGALRGYTF. In DNA, the CDR3 is TGTGCCACCAGCCAAGGGCGGGGGGCATTACGGGGCTACACCTTC.